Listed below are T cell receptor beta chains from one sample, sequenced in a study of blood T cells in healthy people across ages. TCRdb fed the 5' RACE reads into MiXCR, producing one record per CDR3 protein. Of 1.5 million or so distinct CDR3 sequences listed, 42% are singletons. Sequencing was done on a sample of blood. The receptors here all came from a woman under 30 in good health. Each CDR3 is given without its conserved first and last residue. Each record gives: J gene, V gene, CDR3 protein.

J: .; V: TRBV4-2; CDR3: ASSQEGAGSGSEQY
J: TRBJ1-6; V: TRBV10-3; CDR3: AISDPGAAYSPLH
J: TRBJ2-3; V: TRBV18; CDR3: ASSPRDTTLGTQY
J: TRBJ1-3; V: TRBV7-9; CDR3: ASSYRDYGNTIY
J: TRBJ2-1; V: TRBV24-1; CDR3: ATSDADGSSYNEQF
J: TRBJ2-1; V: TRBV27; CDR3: ASSLYWDRGYNEQF
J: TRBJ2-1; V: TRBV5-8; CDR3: ASSLSVMGARGNEQF
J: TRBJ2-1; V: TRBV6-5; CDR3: ASSPLSGGALDEQF
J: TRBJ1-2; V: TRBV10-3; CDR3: AISDGQGNGYT
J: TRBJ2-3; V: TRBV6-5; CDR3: ASSYSFRTDVLDTQY
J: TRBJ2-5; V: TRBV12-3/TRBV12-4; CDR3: TSSPRLEETQY
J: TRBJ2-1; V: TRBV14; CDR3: ASSQDLGTAYNEQF
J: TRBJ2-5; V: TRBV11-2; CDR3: ASSLALRRLAGGNEQY
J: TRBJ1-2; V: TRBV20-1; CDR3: SASQGAYGYT
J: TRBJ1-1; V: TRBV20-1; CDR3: SASLRQGNTEAF
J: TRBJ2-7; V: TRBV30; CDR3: AWRGTGRHEQY
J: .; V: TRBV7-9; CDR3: ASSYTAGGYNEQY
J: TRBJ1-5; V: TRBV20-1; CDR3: SARETGGFENQPQH
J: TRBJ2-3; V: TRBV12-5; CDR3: ASKEEDTQY
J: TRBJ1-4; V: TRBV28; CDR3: ASSLEGTGVREKLF
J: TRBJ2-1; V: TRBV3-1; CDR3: ASSYPGGLGINEQF
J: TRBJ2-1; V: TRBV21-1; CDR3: ASTNVESSYNEQF
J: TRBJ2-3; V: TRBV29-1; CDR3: SGGGSTDTQY
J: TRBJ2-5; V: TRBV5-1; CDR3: ASSLIQENNEQY
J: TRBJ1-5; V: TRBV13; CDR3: ASSLTGENQPQH
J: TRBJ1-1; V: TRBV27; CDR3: ASGRRGDGTEAF
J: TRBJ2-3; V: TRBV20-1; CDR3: SARATSGGASDTQY
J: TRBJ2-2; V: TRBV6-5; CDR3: ASSIRGAGTGELF
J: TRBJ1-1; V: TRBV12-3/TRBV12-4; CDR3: ASMGMYTEAF
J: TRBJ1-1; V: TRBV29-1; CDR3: SVSMNTEAF
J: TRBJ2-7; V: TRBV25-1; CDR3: ASSELVPYEQY
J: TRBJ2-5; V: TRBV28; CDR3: ASSSPDSQETQY
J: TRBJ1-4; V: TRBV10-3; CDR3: AISESHGGNEKLF
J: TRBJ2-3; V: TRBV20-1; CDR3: SANLQGADTQY
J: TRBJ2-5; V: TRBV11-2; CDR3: ASLRREGLSGEQY
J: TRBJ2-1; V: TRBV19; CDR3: ASFSGYNEQF
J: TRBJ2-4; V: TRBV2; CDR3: ASREGTDLQY
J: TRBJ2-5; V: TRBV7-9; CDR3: ASSQTGVLREQY
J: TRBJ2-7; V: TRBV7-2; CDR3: ASSLGLAEWGNEQY
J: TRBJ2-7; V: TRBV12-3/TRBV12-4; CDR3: ASISTPTPYEQY
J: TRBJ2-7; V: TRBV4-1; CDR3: ASSQDWDSSYEQY
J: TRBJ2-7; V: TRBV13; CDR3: ASSLENRLAGALPSYEQY
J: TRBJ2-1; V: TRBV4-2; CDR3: ASSLTTNEQF
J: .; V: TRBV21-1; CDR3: ASSSFGGYEQY
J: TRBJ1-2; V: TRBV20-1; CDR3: SAWVGSRGYT
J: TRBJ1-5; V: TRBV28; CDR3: ASSLLNDRQPQH
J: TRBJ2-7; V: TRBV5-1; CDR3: ASSGQTNNEQY
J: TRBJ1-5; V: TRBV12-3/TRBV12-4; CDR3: ASSLAMLGTVKQPQH
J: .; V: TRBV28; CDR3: ASSLGRPPSEQY
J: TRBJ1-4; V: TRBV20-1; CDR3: SAPGISNEKLF
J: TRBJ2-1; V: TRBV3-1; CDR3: ASSRGGSGVQVRNEQF
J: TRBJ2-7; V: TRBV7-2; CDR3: ASSVPGEEQY
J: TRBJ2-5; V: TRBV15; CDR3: ATNLAGAGEETQY
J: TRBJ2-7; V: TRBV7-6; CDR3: ASSAGGTYEQC
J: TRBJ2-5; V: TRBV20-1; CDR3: SALTSGGTQETQY
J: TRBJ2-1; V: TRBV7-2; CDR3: ASSLAGRGQGSYNEQF
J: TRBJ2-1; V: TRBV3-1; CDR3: ASSQARQLMGSYNERF
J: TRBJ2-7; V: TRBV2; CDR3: ASRPRQSHEQY
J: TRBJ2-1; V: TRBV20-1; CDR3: SARGGSVDNEQF